The TCR beta chain under discussion was sequenced for a study of cytomegalovirus exposure and HLA in healthy donors. Study-level findings and limits: Presence/absence analyses took donor sequencing depth as roughly uniform. Later analysis reportedly placed an Asian-associated ancestry cluster below the roughly 680-donor mean in N-insertions. Among the sequence variants, a highly shared cluster was likely an artifact of sequencing. Upon later analysis, HLA-associated TCR beta chains proved more clonally expanded than other, equally common chains.

This clone was seen a handful of times. Antigen unknown. V lost 7 bases and J lost 3; bases outside the gene matches: 7. The CDR3 covers 15 residues. Germline CDR1 and CDR2: MNHNS and SASEGT. The PCR contained 60 Vbeta and 13 Jbeta primers. Measured with immunoSEQ multiplex PCR; TCRdb has only the in-frame clones, and not every one. The sample carries about 160,000 clones, 60% to 85% recorded once. The clonotype comes from a woman between 25 and 40 years old in good health and CMV-seronegative. The specimen was PBMCs. The V and J genes are TRBV6-1 and TRBJ2-7; 12 nucleotides agree with TRBD2. In nucleotides, the CDR3 is TGTGCCAGCACTAGCGGGGGGGTCGGAGGCTACGAGCAGTACTTC. Translating it yields CASTSGGVGGYEQYF.